A selection of T cell receptor beta chains follows, all from one sample in a study of PD-1 blockade in classical Hodgkin lymphoma. Generated by immunoSEQ multiplex PCR, the TCRdb table keeps only in-frame clones and is missing some. The sample shows about 94,000 clones, 85% to 95% of them seen only once. Sequenced here: peripheral blood mononuclear cells (PBMCs), sampled before the fourth cycle of nivolumab. The source is a human donor with classical Hodgkin lymphoma. Each CDR3 is given with its conserved first and last residue. The D gene is left open where the match is weak. Expanded clones get a size class; other rows say once, few or many, or leave the size out.

J gene,V gene,clone size,D gene,CDR3 protein,CDR3 DNA
TRBJ2-7,TRBV19,once,TRBD2,CASSTRGSRYEQYF,TGTGCCAGTAGTACCCGCGGGAGTAGATACGAGCAGTACTTC
TRBJ2-1,TRBV9,.,.,CASSRTGSSYNEQFF,TGTGCCAGCAGCAGAACAGGGAGCTCCTACAATGAGCAGTTCTTC
TRBJ2-5,TRBV19,.,.,CASRVDSQETQYF,TGTGCCAGTAGGGTTGACAGTCAAGAGACCCAGTACTTC
TRBJ2-7,TRBV11-3,.,.,CASSLAHGPRYEQYF,TGTGCCAGCAGCTTAGCTCATGGACCGCGATACGAGCAGTACTTC
TRBJ2-3,TRBV5-4,once,.,CASSPSGGRSTDTQYF,TGTGCCAGCAGTCCCTCCGGGGGGCGGAGCACAGATACGCAGTATTTT
TRBJ1-2,TRBV29-1,.,TRBD1,CSVDTSGTDYGYTF,TGCAGCGTTGATACTTCCGGGACAGACTATGGCTACACCTTC
TRBJ2-7,TRBV28,.,.,CASSLGGVPYEQYF,TGTGCCAGCAGTTTGGGTGGGGTGCCCTACGAGCAGTACTTC
TRBJ1-5,TRBV9,few,TRBD1,CASSLTGDQPQHF,TGTGCCAGCAGCTTGACAGGGGATCAGCCCCAGCATTTT
TRBJ1-4,TRBV6-5,.,.,CASRPGTRGEKLFF,TGTGCCAGCAGACCCGGGACGCGGGGTGAAAAACTGTTTTTT
TRBJ1-5,TRBV6-1,.,TRBD1,CASSETGGYNQPQHF,TGTGCCAGCAGTGAAACAGGGGGCTACAATCAGCCCCAGCATTTT
TRBJ2-2,TRBV7-2,.,.,CASSIPSAGELFF,TGTGCCAGCAGCATTCCTAGCGCCGGGGAGCTGTTTTTT
TRBJ1-3,TRBV5-4,.,TRBD1,CASSSHRGSGNTIYF,TGTGCCAGCAGCTCGCACAGGGGCTCTGGAAACACCATATATTTT
TRBJ2-3,TRBV20-1,.,.,CSARPGDTQYF,TGCAGTGCCAGACCAGGAGATACGCAGTATTTT
TRBJ1-3,TRBV18,.,.,CASSPSSRGAGNTIYF,TGTGCCAGCTCACCATCAAGTCGGGGGGCTGGAAACACCATATATTTT
TRBJ2-3,TRBV6-4,.,.,CASSGWGSSTDTQYF,TGTGCCAGCAGTGGTTGGGGCAGCTCCACAGATACGCAGTATTTT
TRBJ1-1,TRBV6-5,.,.,CASSDGTPNTEAFF,TGTGCCAGCAGCGACGGGACACCCAACACTGAAGCTTTCTTT
TRBJ2-7,TRBV5-4,.,.,CASSSPGMGGGRQYF,TGTGCCAGCAGCAGCCCAGGGATGGGGGGCGGCCGGCAGTACTTC
TRBJ1-2,TRBV6-1,.,.,CASSENRAVYGYTF,TGTGCCAGTAGTGAAAACAGGGCGGTCTATGGCTACACCTTC